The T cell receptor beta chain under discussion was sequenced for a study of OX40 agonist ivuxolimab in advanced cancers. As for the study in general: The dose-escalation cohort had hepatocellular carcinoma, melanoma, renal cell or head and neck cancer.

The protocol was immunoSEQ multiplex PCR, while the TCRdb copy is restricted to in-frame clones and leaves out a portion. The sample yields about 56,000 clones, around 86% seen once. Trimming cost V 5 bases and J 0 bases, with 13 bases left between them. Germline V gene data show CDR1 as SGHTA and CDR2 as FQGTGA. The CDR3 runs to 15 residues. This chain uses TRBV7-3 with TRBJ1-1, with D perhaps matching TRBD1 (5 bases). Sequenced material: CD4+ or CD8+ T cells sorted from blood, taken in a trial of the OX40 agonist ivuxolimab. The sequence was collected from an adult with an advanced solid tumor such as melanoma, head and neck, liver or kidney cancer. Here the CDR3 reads CASSLLGGMNTEAFF. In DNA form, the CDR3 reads TGTGCCAGCAGCCTACTCGGGGGGATGAACACTGAAGCTTTCTTT. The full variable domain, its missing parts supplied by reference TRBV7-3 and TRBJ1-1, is GAGVSQTPSNKVTEKGKYVELRCDPISGHTALYWYRQSLGQGPEFLIYFQGTGAADDSGLPNDRFFAVRPEGSVSTLKIQRTERGDSAVYLCASSLLGGMNTEAFFGQGTRLTVV.